This T cell receptor (beta chain) was sequenced in a study of blood T cell repertoires in COVID-19. The overall study: Nucleic acid was either cDNA or gDNA, and it came from T cells, B-cell-depleted T cells, or PBMCs.

Germline V gene sequence: CDR1 GTSNPN, CDR2 SVGIG (reference sequence). Trimming shortened V by 5 bases and J by 5 bases, and 9 bases separated the two germline ends. The CDR3 is 12 amino acids. As originally analysed: Reference gene primers were amplified, and this amplification served to estimate nucleated cell counts. Measured with immunoSEQ multiplex PCR; TCRdb has only the in-frame clones, and not every one. V, J and clone size are taken as reported in that table, and D and trimming were inferred from the DNA itself. This sample has 90,000 to 150,000 clones, with 85% found just once. The V and J genes are TRBV30 and TRBJ1-4; D possibly corresponds to TRBD1 (6 bases). The sample was peripheral blood. The sequence was obtained from a man at least 80 years old with acute or convalescent COVID-19. CDR3 loop: CAWGGPNEKLFF. The CDR3 DNA reads as TGTGCCTGGGGGGGCCCCAATGAAAAACTGTTTTTT.